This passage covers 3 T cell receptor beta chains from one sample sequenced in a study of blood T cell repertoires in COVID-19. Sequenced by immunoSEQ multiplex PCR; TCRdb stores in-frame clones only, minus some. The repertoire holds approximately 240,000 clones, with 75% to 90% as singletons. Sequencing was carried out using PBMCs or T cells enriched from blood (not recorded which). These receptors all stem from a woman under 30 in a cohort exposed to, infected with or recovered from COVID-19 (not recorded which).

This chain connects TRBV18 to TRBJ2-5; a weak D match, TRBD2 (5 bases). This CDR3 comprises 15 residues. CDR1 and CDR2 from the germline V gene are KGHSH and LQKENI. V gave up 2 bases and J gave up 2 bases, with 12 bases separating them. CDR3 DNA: TGTGCCAGCTCACCAGTGACTAACTCGCAAGAGACCCAGTACTTC. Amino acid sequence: CASSPVTNSQETQYF.

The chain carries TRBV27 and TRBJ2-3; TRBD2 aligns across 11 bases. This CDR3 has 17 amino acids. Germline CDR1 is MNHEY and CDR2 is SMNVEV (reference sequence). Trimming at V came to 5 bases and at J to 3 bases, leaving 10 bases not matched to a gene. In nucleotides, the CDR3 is TGTGCCAGCAGTCCCGGTAGCGGGAGGGCCAGTACAGATACGCAGTATTTT. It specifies CASSPGSGRASTDTQYF.

The CDR3 DNA reads TGTGCCAGCAGGGTCGGGACAACTAATGAAAAACTGTTTTTT. It is translated as CASRVGTTNEKLFF. The chain is built from TRBV6-5 and TRBJ1-4; no reliable D call. V was pared by 6 bases and J by 0 bases, with 8 bases between. The CDR3 spans 14 residues. The germline gives CDR1 MNHEY, CDR2 SVGAGI.